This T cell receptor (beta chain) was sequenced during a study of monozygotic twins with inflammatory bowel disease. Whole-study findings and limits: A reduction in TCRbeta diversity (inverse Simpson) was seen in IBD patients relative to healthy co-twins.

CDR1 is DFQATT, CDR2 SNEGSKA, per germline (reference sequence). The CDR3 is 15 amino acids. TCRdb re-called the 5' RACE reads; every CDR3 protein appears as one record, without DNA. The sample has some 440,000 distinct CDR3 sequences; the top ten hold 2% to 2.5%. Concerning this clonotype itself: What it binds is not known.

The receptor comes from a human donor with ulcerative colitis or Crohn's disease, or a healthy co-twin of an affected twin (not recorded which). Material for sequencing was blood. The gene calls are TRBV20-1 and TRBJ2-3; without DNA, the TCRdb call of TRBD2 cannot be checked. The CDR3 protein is CRARIATSPTDTQYF.